The 23 T cell receptor beta chains given below trace back to one sample, sequenced in a study of identifying expanded T cells in peripheral blood. The method was immunoSEQ multiplex PCR; TCRdb's version includes in-frame clones alone and lacks a portion of them. The sample consists of about 78,000 clones, roughly 81% of them appearing once. Sequenced: blood. These receptors were taken from a person aged 18 to 75 in good health.

This clone occurred a few times. The chain joins TRBV27 to TRBJ1-2; D might be TRBD1 (6 bases). This CDR3 spans 12 amino acids. Germline V gene data show CDR1 as MNHEY and CDR2 as SMNVEV (reference sequence). The ends were cut back, 6 bases at V and 9 bases at J, with 14 bases in the middle. CDR3 sequence: CASRGQTNRYTF. The CDR3 bases are TGTGCCAGCAGAGGACAGACTAATCGCTACACCTTC.

This sequence joins TRBV7-3 and TRBJ2-1, with a weak D call TRBD2 (6 bases). The CDR3 consists of 16 residues. Germline assignment: CDR1 SGHTA and CDR2 FQGTGA. Deletions cut 4 bases from V and 4 bases from J, with 17 bases between. The CDR3 DNA sequence: TGTGCCAGCAGCTCCCTTCCGGGACTGAAGTACAATGAGCAGTTCTTC. Its translation is CASSSLPGLKYNEQFF. Together with reference TRBV7-3 and TRBJ2-1, the CDR3 gives the full variable domain: GAGVSQTPSNKVTEKGKYVELRCDPISGHTALYWYRQSLGQGPEFLIYFQGTGAADDSGLPNDRFFAVRPEGSVSTLKIQRTERGDSAVYLCASSSLPGLKYNEQFFGPGTRLTVL.

V usage is TRBV5-6 and J usage is TRBJ1-5, with unresolved D. Germline V gene data show CDR1 as SGHDT and CDR2 as YYEEEE. The V end lost 4 bases, the J end lost 3 bases, and 14 bases lay between the germline ends. CDR3 length: 15 residues. The chain's CDR3 is CASSLEGVINQPQHF. CDR3 DNA sequence: TGTGCCAGCAGCCTAGAGGGAGTCATCAATCAGCCCCAGCATTTT.

The sample holds a few counts of this clone. J is TRBJ2-5 and V is TRBV5-6, with 7 bases lining up with TRBD1. CDR3 length: 15 amino acids. Germline V gene sequence: CDR1 SGHDT, CDR2 YYEEEE. The V and J ends lost 4 bases and 5 bases, in that order; junction bases with no gene match: 11. CDR3 coding DNA: TGTGCCAGCAGCCCGACAGGGCTCGGAGAGGAGACCCAGTACTTC. This sequence encodes CASSPTGLGEETQYF.

The chain has TRBV6-6 and TRBJ1-5; D gene unclear. The CDR3 is 15 residues long. The V and J ends lost 0 bases and 4 bases respectively, with 10 bases between them. Germline V CDR1 and CDR2: MNHNY, SVGAGI (reference sequence). In DNA, the CDR3 is TGTGCCAGCAGTTACTCGCGGCAGGCAAATCAGCCCCAGCATTTT. Translating gives CASSYSRQANQPQHF.

CDR3 sequence (DNA): TGTGCCAGCAGTCCCCAGGATTTGGGTCGGGCTTTCTTT. Residues: CASSPQDLGRAFF. The chain combines TRBV28 with TRBJ1-1; no reliable D call. Germline CDR1 MDHEN, CDR2 SYDVKM. V was clipped by 5 bases and J by 11 bases, with 18 bases between them. This CDR3 contains 13 residues.

The chain joins TRBV5-1 to TRBJ1-1; possibly TRBD1 for D (6 bases). The CDR3 sequence is 12 residues long. Germline V lookup: CDR1 SGHRS, CDR2 YFSETQ. Trimming removed 6 bases from V and 4 bases from J, with 10 bases in between. CDR3 sequence reads: CASKEGGTEAFF. Here the CDR3 DNA reads TGCGCCAGCAAAGAGGGGGGCACTGAAGCTTTCTTT.

This sequence joins TRBV25-1 and TRBJ2-5; perhaps D is TRBD1 or TRBD2 (5 bases each). Germline V lookup: CDR1 MGHDK, CDR2 SYGVNS. Deletions cut 1 base from V and 4 bases from J, with 10 bases between. The CDR3 consists of 14 residues. The CDR3 is CASSESKGRETQYF. The CDR3 DNA reads as TGTGCCAGCAGTGAATCTAAGGGGAGAGAGACCCAGTACTTC.

This rearrangement joins TRBV29-1 to TRBJ2-7, with D maybe TRBD1 (5 bases). This CDR3 comprises 13 residues. V lost 7 bases and J lost 1, with 14 bases in between. Germline CDR1 and CDR2: SQVTM and ANQGSEA. CDR3 coding DNA: TGCAGCGCCGGTATCTCAGGGTCCTACGAGCAGTACTTC. Translation gives CSAGISGSYEQYF.

This clone was counted once. The chain employs TRBV5-1 and TRBJ1-1; D unclear. The CDR3 sequence is 15 residues long. V lost 3 bases to trimming and J lost 3 bases, with 15 bases between them. Germline V gene sequence: CDR1 SGHRS, CDR2 YFSETQ. In DNA form, the CDR3 reads TGCGCCAGCAGCTCGGCGCCGGGAGCCGACACTGAAGCTTTCTTT. It yields the protein CASSSAPGADTEAFF.

This chain uses TRBV27 with TRBJ1-3; unclear D gene. The germline gives CDR1 MNHEY, CDR2 SMNVEV (reference sequence). The CDR3 is 14 amino acids. V lost 5 bases and J 1 base, leaving 9 bases between the germline ends. The CDR3 DNA reads as TGTGCCAGCAGTCTGGGGAAATCTGGAAACACCATATATTTT. The encoded protein is CASSLGKSGNTIYF.

The V call is TRBV7-2, the J call TRBJ1-3; D is possibly TRBD1 (5 bases). The V end lost 5 bases, the J end lost 0 bases, and 8 bases lay between the germline ends. This CDR3 comprises 14 residues. Germline lookup yields CDR1 SGHTA and CDR2 FQGNSA. The CDR3 DNA reads TGTGCCAGCAGCCAGGGTCACTCTGGAAACACCATATATTTT. Translated, it gives CASSQGHSGNTIYF.

The rearrangement links TRBV6-4 to TRBJ2-2; D is ambiguous. V was cut by 6 bases and J by 0 bases, with 11 bases left in between. The CDR3 totals 15 residues. Germline CDR1 is MRHNA and CDR2 is SNTAGT. CDR3 bases: TGTGCCAGCAGCCCCAGCGACCCGAACACCGGGGAGCTGTTTTTT. Its protein is CASSPSDPNTGELFF.

This clone has more than one count but fewer than ten. The gene calls are TRBV11-2 and TRBJ2-7; the match to TRBD2 covers 9 bases. Germline trimming cut 5 bases from V and 3 bases from J; bases unmatched to any gene: 8. Germline CDR1 is SGHAT and CDR2 is FQNNGV. This CDR3 has 15 amino acids. The CDR3: CASSEWTSELYEQYF. The CDR3, as DNA: TGTGCCAGCAGCGAATGGACTAGCGAACTCTACGAGCAGTACTTC.

The genes are TRBV28 and TRBJ1-5; no reliable D call. With 7 bases removed from V and 3 bases from J, the gap between germline ends came to 7 bases. Germline CDR1 is MDHEN and CDR2 is SYDVKM. The CDR3 loop spans 12 amino acids. CDR3 sequence: CASTLINQPQHF. CDR3 coding DNA: TGTGCCAGCACCCTTATCAATCAGCCCCAGCATTTT.

This chain's CDR3 is CASSKRPNSNQPQHF. Here the CDR3 DNA reads TGTGCCAGTAGCAAAAGGCCAAATAGCAATCAGCCCCAGCATTTT. The J gene is TRBJ1-5, the V gene TRBV19; unclear D gene. The CDR3 is made up of 15 amino acids. Germline V gives CDR1 LNHDA, CDR2 SQIVND (reference sequence). The V gene lost 6 bases and the J gene lost 0 bases, with 12 bases spanning the gap. The full variable domain, its missing parts supplied by reference TRBV19 and TRBJ1-5, is DGGITQSPKYLFRKEGQNVTLSCEQNLNHDAMYWYRQDPGQGLRLIYYSQIVNDFQKGDIAEGYSVSREKKESFPLTVTSAQKNPTAFYLCASSKRPNSNQPQHFGDGTRLSIL.

The chain carries TRBV28 and TRBJ1-3; D gene ambiguous. CDR1 is MDHEN, CDR2 SYDVKM, per germline. Trimming shortened V by 2 bases and J by 6 bases, and 2 bases separated the two germline ends. The CDR3 length is 11 residues. The CDR3 protein is CASSLLNTIYF. The CDR3 DNA reads as TGTGCCAGCAGTTTACTAAACACCATATATTTT.

About this clone itself: The identical CDR3 is also encoded by other nucleotide sequences in the sample. The V gene is TRBV28, the J gene TRBJ1-1; a weak D match, TRBD1 (6 bases). Germline values: CDR1 MDHEN, CDR2 SYDVKM. CDR3 length: 14 residues. V shed 3 bases and J shed 0 bases, with 8 bases lying between them. CDR3 sequence reads: CASSLGGLNTEAFF. The CDR3 DNA follows: TGTGCCAGCAGTTTGGGGGGGCTGAACACTGAAGCTTTCTTT.

The J gene is TRBJ2-7, the V gene TRBV7-2, with 15 nucleotides matching TRBD2. V gave up 5 bases and J gave up 4 bases; unmatched junction bases: 3. Germline V gene sequence: CDR1 SGHTA, CDR2 FQGNSA. This CDR3 has 15 amino acids. CDR3 DNA: TGTGCCAGCAGCCCGGGGACTAGCGGGAGGTACGAGCAGTACTTC. The encoded protein is CASSPGTSGRYEQYF. Variable domain in full (rest from reference TRBV7-2 and TRBJ2-7): GAGVSQSPSNKVTEKGKDVELRCDPISGHTALYWYRQSLGQGLEFLIYFQGNSAPDKSGLPSDRFSAERTGGSVSTLTIQRTQQEDSAVYLCASSPGTSGRYEQYFGPGTRLTVT.

The chain uses TRBV6-1 and TRBJ1-3; TRBD1 matches 7 bases. Germline V gene lookup returns CDR1 MNHNS and CDR2 SASEGT. The V and J ends lost 5 bases and 2 bases, in that order; junction bases with no gene match: 6. The CDR3 runs 15 residues. The CDR3 DNA sequence: TGTGCCAGCAGTAAAACAGGGGAAGCTGGAAACACCATATATTTT. Its protein product is CASSKTGEAGNTIYF.

The rearrangement joins TRBV30 to TRBJ1-5; no clear D gene. Looked up from germline, CDR1 is GTSNPN and CDR2 is SVGIG (reference sequence). Trimming cost V 0 bases and J 0 bases, with 12 bases left between them. CDR3 length: 16 amino acids. CDR3: CAWSVTSTNSNQPQHF. In DNA form, the CDR3 reads TGTGCCTGGAGTGTAACCTCGACGAATAGCAATCAGCCCCAGCATTTT.

V gene TRBV15 combines with J gene TRBJ2-1, with 8 bases lining up with TRBD1. Looked up from germline, CDR1 is LNHNV and CDR2 is YYDKDF (reference sequence). The CDR3 totals 16 residues. V shed 9 bases, J shed 0 bases, and the junction held 10 bases outside the gene matches. CDR3 loop: CATRDRGSSSYNEQFF. The CDR3 bases are TGTGCCACGAGAGACAGGGGATCGAGCTCCTACAATGAGCAGTTCTTC.

This clone has a handful of counts. The chain combines TRBV6-6 with TRBJ2-3, with 7 bases matching TRBD2. Unmatched junction bases numbered 13, after V lost 6 bases and J lost 4 bases. The length of the CDR3 is 16 residues. The germline gives CDR1 MNHNY, CDR2 SVGAGI (reference sequence). CDR3 coding DNA: TGTGCCAGCAGCCGCGGGGCGGGAGCTTCCTCAGATACGCAGTATTTT. Its translation: CASSRGAGASSDTQYF.